One sample yielded the 30 T cell receptor beta chains listed below, sequenced in a study of cytomegalovirus exposure and HLA in healthy donors. Clones were sequenced by immunoSEQ multiplex PCR, and TCRdb holds only the in-frame ones, with some missing. The sample lists tens of thousands of clones, around 97% occurring once. The sequencing input was PBMCs. These receptors all come from a woman between 18 and 29 years old in good health and CMV-seropositive.

V gene TRBV5-4 combines with J gene TRBJ1-2, with a possible D match to TRBD1 (5 bases). This CDR3 has 13 amino acids. The germline V gene has CDR1 SGHNT and CDR2 YYREEE (reference sequence). Between the trimmed V and J ends, which lost 0 bases and 5 bases, there was a span of 8 bases. The CDR3 loop is CASSLGQQYGYTF. DNA for the CDR3: TGTGCCAGCAGCTTGGGACAGCAGTATGGCTACACCTTC.

The chain combines TRBV7-9 with TRBJ1-2; 7 nucleotides line up with TRBD1. V lost 5 bases and J lost 13; bases outside the gene matches: 13. The CDR3 loop spans 13 amino acids. Germline loops: CDR1 SEHNR, CDR2 FQNEAQ (reference sequence). The CDR3 sequence is CASSDSLLTGCTF. In DNA, the CDR3 is TGTGCCAGCAGCGACAGCCTCTTGACAGGGTGCACCTTC.

In DNA, the CDR3 is TGTGCCAGCAGTTTATATTACTACGAGCAGTACTTC. Amino acid sequence: CASSLYYYEQYF. The chain has TRBV28 and TRBJ2-7; no definite D call. From germline, CDR1 is MDHEN and CDR2 SYDVKM. V lost 1 base, J lost 3 bases, and 4 bases lay in between. The CDR3 is made up of 12 amino acids.

The V gene is TRBV5-4, the J gene TRBJ1-4; 8 bases match TRBD1. The CDR3 is 15 amino acids. Germline V lookup: CDR1 SGHNT, CDR2 YYREEE (reference sequence). The ends lost 4 bases at V and 7 bases at J; junction bases unmatched: 9. DNA for the CDR3: TGTGCCAGCAGCCGAGGACAGGGCTGGGGTGAAAAACTGTTTTTT. This gives the protein CASSRGQGWGEKLFF.

V and J are TRBV5-5 and TRBJ2-7; D call uncertain. Germline CDR1 and CDR2: SGHKS and YYEKEE (reference sequence). The CDR3 spans 15 residues. V was cut by 0 bases and J by 2 bases, with 12 bases left in between. The CDR3 protein is CASSLAETQTYEQYF. In DNA form, the CDR3 reads TGTGCCAGCAGCTTGGCCGAGACACAGACCTACGAGCAGTACTTC.

The J gene is TRBJ1-1, the V gene TRBV27, with 8 bases lining up with TRBD1. Trimming at V came to 5 bases and at J to 10 bases, leaving 12 bases not matched to a gene. CDR1 and CDR2 (germline): MNHEY, SMNVEV (reference sequence). The CDR3 is 14 residues long. The CDR3 protein is CASSTRADRVGAFF. CDR3 DNA: TGTGCCAGCAGTACGCGCGCGGACAGGGTAGGAGCTTTCTTT.

This clone has only one observation. The genes are TRBV15 and TRBJ2-7, with D possibly TRBD1 on 5 matching bases. Germline CDR1 is LNHNV and CDR2 is YYDKDF (reference sequence). The CDR3 spans 13 residues. The ends were cut back, 6 bases at V and 3 bases at J, with 12 bases in the middle. The CDR3 sequence: CATRTAGYYEQYF. The CDR3 DNA reads TGTGCCACCAGAACAGCAGGGTACTACGAGCAGTACTTC.

V and J are TRBV28 and TRBJ2-2, with TRBD1 as a possible D gene (5 bases). The CDR3 contains 16 residues. Trimming pared 0 bases from V and 7 bases from J, leaving 15 bases between. Germline V gene lookup returns CDR1 MDHEN and CDR2 SYDVKM. The CDR3 bases are TGTGCCAGCAGTTTATGGAACGTGGCAGGGATCGGGGAGCTGTTTTTT. Its translation is CASSLWNVAGIGELFF. Supplemented by reference TRBV28 and TRBJ2-2, the full variable domain reads DVKVTQSSRYLVKRTGEKVFLECVQDMDHENMFWYRQDPGLGLRLIYFSYDVKMKEKGDIPEGYSVSREKKERFSLILESASTNQTSMYLCASSLWNVAGIGELFFGEGSRLTVL.

The J gene is TRBJ2-2, the V gene TRBV7-9; D perhaps matches TRBD2 (7 bases). V was pared by 5 bases and J by 5 bases, with 15 bases between. Per germline, CDR1 SEHNR and CDR2 FQNEAQ (reference sequence). There are 15 residues in the CDR3. The chain's CDR3 is CASSPEGGRTGELFF. The DNA for the CDR3 is TGTGCCAGCAGCCCAGAGGGGGGGCGGACCGGGGAGCTGTTTTTT. The full variable domain, rest sourced from reference TRBV7-9 and TRBJ2-2, is DTGVSQNPRHKITKRGQNVTFRCDPISEHNRLYWYRQTLGQGPEFLTYFQNEAQLEKSRLLSDRFSAERPKGSFSTLEIQRTEQGDSAMYLCASSPEGGRTGELFFGEGSRLTVL.

The chain joins TRBV11-2 to TRBJ2-7; 9 bases agree with TRBD2. CDR3 length: 15 residues. The V segment lost 4 bases and the J segment 2 bases; nucleotides outside the gene matches: 6. Germline lookup yields CDR1 SGHAT and CDR2 FQNNGV. CDR3 bases: TGTGCCAGCAGCTCCCAGCGGGAGGACACCTACGAGCAGTACTTC. Translation gives CASSSQREDTYEQYF.

The chain uses TRBV27 and TRBJ2-7; 15 bases fit TRBD2. Per germline, CDR1 MNHEY and CDR2 SMNVEV (reference sequence). CDR3 length: 17 amino acids. V lost 0 bases, J lost 4 bases, and 4 bases stayed unmatched. CDR3 region: CASSLSLGTSGRYEQYF. In DNA form, the CDR3 reads TGTGCCAGCAGTTTATCTCTCGGGACTAGCGGGAGGTACGAGCAGTACTTC.

The chain combines TRBV6-5 with TRBJ2-7; D unclear. The germline V and J ends were trimmed by 5 bases and 2 bases, with 13 bases remaining between them. This CDR3 contains 14 residues. Germline V gives CDR1 MNHEY, CDR2 SVGAGI. The CDR3 here is CASSSTVSPYEQYF. The DNA of the CDR3 is TGTGCCAGCAGTAGTACAGTTTCCCCCTACGAGCAGTACTTC.

The chain carries TRBV19 and TRBJ1-5; 7 positions agree with TRBD1. The CDR3 extends over 17 amino acids. After removal of 1 base from V and 4 bases from J, the junction contained 10 bases not matched to a gene. The germline gives CDR1 LNHDA, CDR2 SQIVND (reference sequence). CDR3 bases: TGTGCCAGTAGTATAGTTCGAGACAGGGTTCGTAATCAGCCCCAGCATTTT. It codes for CASSIVRDRVRNQPQHF.

The chain joins TRBV25-1 to TRBJ2-3; maybe TRBD2 (5 bases). CDR3 length: 14 residues. The V gene's germline CDR1 is MGHDK and CDR2 SYGVNS. The ends were cut back, 3 bases at V and 4 bases at J, with 11 bases in the middle. CDR3: CASSDGAVPDTQYF. The DNA of the CDR3 is TGTGCCAGCAGTGACGGAGCGGTCCCAGATACGCAGTATTTT.

This clone was observed once. The CDR3 sequence: CASSATVSGELFF. CDR3 nucleotide sequence: TGTGCCAGCAGCGCGACAGTATCCGGGGAGCTGTTTTTT. The rearrangement links TRBV9 to TRBJ2-2; possible D gene TRBD1, 5 bases. Germline CDR1 is SGDLS and CDR2 is YYNGEE. The CDR3 covers 13 residues. V was pared by 3 bases and J by 6 bases, with 9 bases between.

The CDR3 DNA follows: TGTGCCAGCAGTCCGTCTCCCCCCTACGAGCAGTACTTC. Amino acid sequence: CASSPSPPYEQYF. This rearrangement joins TRBV28 to TRBJ2-7, with unresolved D. Trimming took 5 bases from V and 2 from J, leaving 10 bases between them. The CDR3 sequence is 13 residues long. Germline CDR1 is MDHEN and CDR2 is SYDVKM.

The chain employs TRBV20-1 and TRBJ1-5; D is unresolved. The V gene lost 3 bases and the J gene lost 6 bases, with 6 bases spanning the gap. Germline-derived CDR1 and CDR2 are DFQATT and SNEGSKA (reference sequence). The CDR3 sequence is 11 residues long. CDR3 DNA: TGCAGTGCTAGTTCGGGTCAGCCCCAGCATTTT. This translates into CSASSGQPQHF.

This chain links TRBV30 with TRBJ2-2; D is perhaps TRBD1 (5 bases). This CDR3 has 14 amino acids. Deletions cut 5 bases from V and 4 bases from J, with 14 bases between. Germline V gene lookup returns CDR1 GTSNPN and CDR2 SVGIG (reference sequence). The CDR3 spells CAWGDRVSTGELFF. CDR3 coding DNA: TGTGCCTGGGGCGACAGAGTATCCACCGGGGAGCTGTTTTTT. Supplemented by reference TRBV30 and TRBJ2-2, the full variable domain reads SQTIHQWPATLVQPVGSPLSLECTVEGTSNPNLYWYRQAAGRGLQLLFYSVGIGQISSEVPQNLSASRPQDRQFILSSKKLLLSDSGFYLCAWGDRVSTGELFFGEGSRLTVL.

This clone has just a few counts. The V and J genes are TRBV4-1 and TRBJ2-3; possible D gene TRBD2, 5 bases. Germline assignment: CDR1 MGHRA and CDR2 YSYEKL. The ends were cut back, 0 bases at V and 2 bases at J, with 12 bases in the middle. This CDR3 contains 16 residues. The CDR3, as DNA: TGCGCCAGCAGCCAAGATATGAACGGGGACACAGATACGCAGTATTTT. Amino acid sequence: CASSQDMNGDTDTQYF.

In DNA form, the CDR3 reads TGTGCCAGCAGTGACGGGGCCAGCAGGGCGAATGAGCAGTTCTTC. Translating it yields CASSDGASRANEQFF. The chain employs TRBV6-4 and TRBJ2-1; D may be TRBD1 (5 bases). Germline V gene sequence: CDR1 MRHNA, CDR2 SNTAGT. Trimming removed 2 bases at V and 7 bases at J, with 15 bases between. CDR3 length: 15 residues.

The chain couples TRBV27 to TRBJ2-7, with 12 bases matching TRBD1. With 2 bases clipped from V and 4 bases from J, the junction kept 3 bases outside the gene matches. The CDR3 has 15 residues. CDR1 MNHEY and CDR2 SMNVEV come from the germline V gene (reference sequence). The CDR3 spells CASSLGTGGSYEQYF. CDR3 bases: TGTGCCAGCAGTTTAGGGACAGGGGGCTCGTACGAGCAGTACTTC.

This sequence joins TRBV30 and TRBJ1-5, with D unresolved. Per the germline V gene, CDR1 is GTSNPN and CDR2 is SVGIG (reference sequence). The V end lost 4 bases, the J end lost 6 bases, and 16 bases lay between the germline ends. The CDR3 has 14 residues. This chain's CDR3 is CAWNKEPSVQPQHF. The CDR3, as DNA: TGTGCCTGGAATAAGGAGCCCTCTGTTCAGCCCCAGCATTTT. The full variable domain, in which reference TRBV30 and TRBJ1-5 provide the parts outside the CDR3, is SQTIHQWPATLVQPVGSPLSLECTVEGTSNPNLYWYRQAAGRGLQLLFYSVGIGQISSEVPQNLSASRPQDRQFILSSKKLLLSDSGFYLCAWNKEPSVQPQHFGDGTRLSIL.

The chain's CDR3 is CASSVGRWQGARGGEKLFF. In nucleotides, the CDR3 is TGTGCCAGCAGTGTGGGTCGGTGGCAGGGGGCGCGGGGTGGCGAAAAACTGTTTTTT. The chain links TRBV2 to TRBJ1-4, with TRBD1 identical over 8 bases. The germline gives CDR1 SNHLY, CDR2 FYNNEI. J was trimmed by 8 bases and V by 4 bases; bases with no gene match: 21. This CDR3 has 19 amino acids.

This clone was counted a few times. The rearrangement joins TRBV6-4 to TRBJ2-5, with 9 bases aligning to TRBD2. The CDR3 totals 16 residues. J gave up 2 bases and V 6 bases, and 10 bases lay outside the gene matches. The germline CDR1 and CDR2 sequences are MRHNA and SNTAGT. The CDR3 coding sequence is TGTGCCAGCAGCGCGTTAGCGGGAGAGCCACAAGAGACCCAGTACTTC. It codes for CASSALAGEPQETQYF.

CDR3 protein: CASSLRWSTEPEDEAGLNTEAFF. The CDR3 DNA reads as TGTGCCAGCAGTTTGAGATGGAGTACGGAGCCGGAGGATGAAGCTGGTCTGAACACTGAAGCTTTCTTT. The chain employs TRBV28 and TRBJ1-1; the D is unclear. Germline V gene sequence: CDR1 MDHEN, CDR2 SYDVKM. The CDR3 spans 23 residues. Trimming left V 3 bases short and J 0 bases short, with 35 bases between.

The chain is built from TRBV9 and TRBJ2-2; D gene unclear. The CDR3 is 14 residues long. From germline, CDR1 is SGDLS and CDR2 YYNGEE. Trimming removed 3 bases from V and 4 bases from J, with 10 bases in between. The CDR3 spells CASSGDTTTGELFF. The CDR3 DNA reads as TGTGCCAGCAGCGGCGACACCACCACCGGGGAGCTGTTTTTT.

The rearrangement joins TRBV5-6 to TRBJ1-3; possibly TRBD1 for D (5 bases). Trimming left V 0 bases short and J 4 bases short, with 5 bases between. The germline V gene has CDR1 SGHDT and CDR2 YYEEEE. CDR3 length: 13 residues. CDR3: CASSLGQGNTIYF. Here the CDR3 DNA reads TGTGCCAGCAGCTTGGGACAGGGAAACACCATATATTTT.

CDR3 nucleotide sequence: TGCAGCGTTTCTACCACGTACGAGCAGTACTTC. Translated: CSVSTTYEQYF. The genes are TRBV29-1 and TRBJ2-7, with unresolved D. V dropped 5 bases and J dropped 4 bases, with 9 bases sitting between them. The germline V gene has CDR1 SQVTM and CDR2 ANQGSEA. This CDR3 spans 11 amino acids.

The rearrangement uses TRBV11-2 and TRBJ2-1, with 14 bases lining up with TRBD2. The V and J ends lost 6 bases and 5 bases, in that order; junction bases with no gene match: 9. The CDR3 loop spans 17 amino acids. The germline V gene encodes CDR1 SGHAT and CDR2 FQNNGV. This CDR3 is CASSTTGTSGSNNEQFF. CDR3 in DNA: TGTGCCAGCAGTACAACCGGGACTAGCGGGAGTAACAATGAGCAGTTCTTC.

J is TRBJ2-7 and V is TRBV5-6; D might be TRBD2 (6 bases). CDR3 size: 16 residues. In germline, CDR1 is SGHDT, CDR2 YYEEEE. The V gene lost 4 bases and the J gene lost 3 bases, with 20 bases spanning the gap. The CDR3 sequence is CASSNAELALVYEQYF. CDR3 DNA sequence: TGTGCCAGCAGCAACGCGGAACTAGCACTGGTCTACGAGCAGTACTTC.